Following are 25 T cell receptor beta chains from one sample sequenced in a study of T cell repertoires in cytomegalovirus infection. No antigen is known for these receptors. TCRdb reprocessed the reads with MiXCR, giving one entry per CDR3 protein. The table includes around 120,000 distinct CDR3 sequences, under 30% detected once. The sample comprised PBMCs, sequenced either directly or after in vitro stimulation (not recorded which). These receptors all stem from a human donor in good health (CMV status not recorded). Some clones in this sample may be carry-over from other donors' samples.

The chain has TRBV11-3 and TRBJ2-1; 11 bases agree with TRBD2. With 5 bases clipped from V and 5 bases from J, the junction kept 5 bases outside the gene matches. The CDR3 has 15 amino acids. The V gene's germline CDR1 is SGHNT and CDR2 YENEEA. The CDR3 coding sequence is TGTGCCAGCAGCGTCGGGACTAGCGGAAACAATGAGCAGTTCTTC. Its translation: CASSVGTSGNNEQFF.

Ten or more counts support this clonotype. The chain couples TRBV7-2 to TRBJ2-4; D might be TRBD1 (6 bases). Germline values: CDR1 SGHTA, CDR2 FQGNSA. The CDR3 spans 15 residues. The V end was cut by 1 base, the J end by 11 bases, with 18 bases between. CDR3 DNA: TGTGCCAGCAGCTTAGATGGGTCGACAGGCCTAGTTCAGTACTTC. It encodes CASSLDGSTGLVQYF.

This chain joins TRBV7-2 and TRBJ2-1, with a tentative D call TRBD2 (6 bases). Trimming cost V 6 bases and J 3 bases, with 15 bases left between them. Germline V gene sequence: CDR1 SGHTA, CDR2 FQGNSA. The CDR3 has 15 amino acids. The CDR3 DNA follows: TGTGCCAGCAGTCCCGGGACTGGCAACTACAATGAGCAGTTCTTC. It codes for CASSPGTGNYNEQFF. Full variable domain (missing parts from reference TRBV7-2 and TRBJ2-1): GAGVSQSPSNKVTEKGKDVELRCDPISGHTALYWYRQSLGQGLEFLIYFQGNSAPDKSGLPSDRFSAERTGGSVSTLTIQRTQQEDSAVYLCASSPGTGNYNEQFFGPGTRLTVL.

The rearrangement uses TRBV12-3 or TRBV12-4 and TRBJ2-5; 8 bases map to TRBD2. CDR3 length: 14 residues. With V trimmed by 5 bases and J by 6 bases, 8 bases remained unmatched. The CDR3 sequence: CASSRTSTGKTQYF. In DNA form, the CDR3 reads TGTGCCAGCAGTCGGACTAGCACGGGGAAGACCCAGTACTTC.

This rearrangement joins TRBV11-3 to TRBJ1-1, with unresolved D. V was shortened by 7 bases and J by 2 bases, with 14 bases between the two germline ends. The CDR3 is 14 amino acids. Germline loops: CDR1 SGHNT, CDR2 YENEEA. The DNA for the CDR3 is TGTGCCAGCACCCTAGGGTGGGGAAACACTGAAGCTTTCTTT. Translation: CASTLGWGNTEAFF.

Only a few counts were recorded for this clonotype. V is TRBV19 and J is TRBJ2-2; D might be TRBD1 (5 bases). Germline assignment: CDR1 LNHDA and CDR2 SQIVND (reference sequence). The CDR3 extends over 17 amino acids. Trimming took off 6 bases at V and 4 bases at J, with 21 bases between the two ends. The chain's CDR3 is CASRVPWGRSSTGELFF. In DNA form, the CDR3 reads TGTGCCAGTAGGGTTCCCTGGGGCCGGTCCAGCACCGGGGAGCTGTTTTTT.

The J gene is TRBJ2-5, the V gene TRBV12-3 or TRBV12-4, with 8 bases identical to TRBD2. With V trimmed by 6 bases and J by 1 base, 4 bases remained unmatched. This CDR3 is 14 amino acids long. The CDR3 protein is CASRGLVRQETQYF. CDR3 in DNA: TGTGCCAGCAGGGGACTAGTGCGCCAAGAGACCCAGTACTTC.

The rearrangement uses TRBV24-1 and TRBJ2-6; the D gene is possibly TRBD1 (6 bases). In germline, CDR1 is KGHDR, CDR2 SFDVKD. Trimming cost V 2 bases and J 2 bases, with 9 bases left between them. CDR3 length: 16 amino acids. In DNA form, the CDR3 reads TGTGCCACCAGTGATTCAGGGGTGGCTGGGGCCAACGTCCTGACTTTC. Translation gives CATSDSGVAGANVLTF.

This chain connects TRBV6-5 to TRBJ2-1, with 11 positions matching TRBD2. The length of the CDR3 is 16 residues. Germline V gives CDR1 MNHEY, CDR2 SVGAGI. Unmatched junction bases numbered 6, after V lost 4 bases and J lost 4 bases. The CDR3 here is CASSWSTSGKYNEQFF. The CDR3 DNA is TGTGCCAGCAGTTGGTCGACTAGCGGGAAATACAATGAGCAGTTCTTC.

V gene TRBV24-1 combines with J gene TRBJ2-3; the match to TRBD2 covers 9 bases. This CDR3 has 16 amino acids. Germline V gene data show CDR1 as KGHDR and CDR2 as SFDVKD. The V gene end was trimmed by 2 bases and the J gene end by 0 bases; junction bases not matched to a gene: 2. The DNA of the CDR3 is TGTGCCACCAGTGATTCTGGACTAGCGAGCACAGATACGCAGTATTTT. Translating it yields CATSDSGLASTDTQYF.

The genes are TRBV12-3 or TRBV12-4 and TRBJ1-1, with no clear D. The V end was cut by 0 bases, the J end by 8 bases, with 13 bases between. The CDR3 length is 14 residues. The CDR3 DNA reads TGTGCCAGCAGTTTAGCGCTGGGTAGGTGGGAAGCTTTCTTT. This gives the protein CASSLALGRWEAFF.

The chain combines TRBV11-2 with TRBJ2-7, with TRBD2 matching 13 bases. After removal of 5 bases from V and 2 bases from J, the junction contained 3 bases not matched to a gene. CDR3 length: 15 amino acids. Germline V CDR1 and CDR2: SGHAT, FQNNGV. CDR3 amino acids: CASSVGTSGAYEQYV. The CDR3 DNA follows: TGTGCCAGCAGCGTCGGGACTAGCGGGGCCTACGAGCAGTACGTC.

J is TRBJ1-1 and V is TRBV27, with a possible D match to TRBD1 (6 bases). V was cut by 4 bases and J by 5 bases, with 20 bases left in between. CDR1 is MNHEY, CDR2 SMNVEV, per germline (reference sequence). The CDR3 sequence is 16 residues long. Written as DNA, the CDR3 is TGTGCCAGCAGTTCGCTACAGGGTTGGGAGGTAACTGAAGCTTTCTTT. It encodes CASSSLQGWEVTEAFF.

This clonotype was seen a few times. The CDR3 is CASSYSMGGASYEQYF. The CDR3 coding sequence is TGTGCCAGCAGTTACTCGATGGGGGGGGCGTCGTACGAGCAGTACTTC. This chain uses TRBV6-5 with TRBJ2-7, with D maybe TRBD2 (7 bases). Trimming left V 0 bases short and J 4 bases short, with 16 bases between. Germline V gene sequence: CDR1 MNHEY, CDR2 SVGAGI. The CDR3 runs 16 residues.

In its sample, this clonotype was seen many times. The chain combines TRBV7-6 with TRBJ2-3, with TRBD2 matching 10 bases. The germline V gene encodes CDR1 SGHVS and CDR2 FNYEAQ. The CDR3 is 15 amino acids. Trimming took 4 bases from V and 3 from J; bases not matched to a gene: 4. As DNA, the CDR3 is TGTGCCAGCAGCTCTCTAGCGGGAGAGACAGATACGCAGTATTTT. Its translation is CASSSLAGETDTQYF.

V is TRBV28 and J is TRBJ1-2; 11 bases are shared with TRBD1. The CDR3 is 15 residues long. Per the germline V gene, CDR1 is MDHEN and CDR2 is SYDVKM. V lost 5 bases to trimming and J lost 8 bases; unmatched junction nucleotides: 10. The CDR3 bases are TGTGCCAGCAGTCCCTGGACAGGGGGCGCAGGGGGCTACACCTTC. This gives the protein CASSPWTGGAGGYTF.

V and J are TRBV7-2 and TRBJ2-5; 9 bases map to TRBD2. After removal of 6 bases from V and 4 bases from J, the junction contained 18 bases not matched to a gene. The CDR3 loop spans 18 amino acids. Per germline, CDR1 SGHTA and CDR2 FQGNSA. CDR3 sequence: CASSSRPGTSRSGETQYF. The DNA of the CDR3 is TGTGCCAGCAGTTCACGTCCCGGGACTAGCAGGAGTGGAGAGACCCAGTACTTC.

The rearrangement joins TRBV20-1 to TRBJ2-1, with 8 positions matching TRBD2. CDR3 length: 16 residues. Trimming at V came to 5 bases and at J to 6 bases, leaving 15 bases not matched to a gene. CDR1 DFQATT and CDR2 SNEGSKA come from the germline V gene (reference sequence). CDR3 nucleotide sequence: TGCAGTGCTCTTCTGTTTAAGGGACTAGTAGGCAATGAGCAGTTCTTC. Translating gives CSALLFKGLVGNEQFF.

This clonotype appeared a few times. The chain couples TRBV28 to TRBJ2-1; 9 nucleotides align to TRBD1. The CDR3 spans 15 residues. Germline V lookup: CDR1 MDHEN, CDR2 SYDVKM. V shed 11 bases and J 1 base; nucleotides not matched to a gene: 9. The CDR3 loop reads CASRNRGRSYNEQFF. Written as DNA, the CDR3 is TGTGCCTCCAGAAACAGGGGGCGATCCTACAATGAGCAGTTCTTC.

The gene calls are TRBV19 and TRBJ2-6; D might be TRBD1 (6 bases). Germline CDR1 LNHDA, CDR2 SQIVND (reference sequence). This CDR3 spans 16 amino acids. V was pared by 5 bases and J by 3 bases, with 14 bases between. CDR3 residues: CASSSPNRDGANVLTF. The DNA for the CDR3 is TGTGCCAGTAGTTCCCCGAACAGGGATGGGGCCAACGTCCTGACTTTC.

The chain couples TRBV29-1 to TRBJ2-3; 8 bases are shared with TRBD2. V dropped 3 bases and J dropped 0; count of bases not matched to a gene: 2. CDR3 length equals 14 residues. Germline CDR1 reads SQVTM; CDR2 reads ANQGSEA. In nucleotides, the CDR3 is TGCAGCGTTGACGGGAGGGCTAGCACAGATACGCAGTATTTT. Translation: CSVDGRASTDTQYF.

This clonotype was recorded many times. The CDR3 loop is CASSRTGTYEQYF. The CDR3 region has the DNA TGTGCCAGCAGCAGGACAGGGACCTACGAGCAGTACTTC. This sequence joins TRBV5-6 and TRBJ2-7; 8 bases match TRBD1. Per germline, CDR1 SGHDT and CDR2 YYEEEE. The length of the CDR3 is 13 residues. V lost 4 bases, J lost 2 bases, and 2 bases stayed unmatched.

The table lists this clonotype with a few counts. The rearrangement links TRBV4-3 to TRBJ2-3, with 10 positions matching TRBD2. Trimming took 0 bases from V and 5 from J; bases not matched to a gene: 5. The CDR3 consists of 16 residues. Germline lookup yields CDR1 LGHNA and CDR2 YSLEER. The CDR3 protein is CASSQDILAGIDTQYF. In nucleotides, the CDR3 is TGCGCCAGCAGCCAAGATATACTAGCGGGAATAGATACGCAGTATTTT.

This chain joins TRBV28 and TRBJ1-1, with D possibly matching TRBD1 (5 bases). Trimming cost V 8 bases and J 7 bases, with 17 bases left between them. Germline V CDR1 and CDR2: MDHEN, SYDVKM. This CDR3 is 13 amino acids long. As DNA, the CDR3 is TGTGCCAGCGGACGAGATTACAGGCGTGAAGCTTTCTTT. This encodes CASGRDYRREAFF.

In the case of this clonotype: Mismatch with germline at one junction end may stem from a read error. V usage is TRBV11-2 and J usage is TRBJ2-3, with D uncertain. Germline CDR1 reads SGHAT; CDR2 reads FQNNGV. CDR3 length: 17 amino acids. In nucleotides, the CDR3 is TGTACCAGCAGCTTAGGAAGGGTAGACACCCGCACAGATACGCAGTATTTT. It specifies CTSSLGRVDTRTDTQYF.